This paragraph covers one T cell receptor (beta chain) sequence. Its antigen is still unknown. TCRbeta libraries averaged around 40,000 productive templates per sample. Using immunoSEQ multiplex PCR, the repertoire was profiled, and TCRdb retains in-frame clones only, with some absent. The data hold about 13,000 clones, with about 92% observed a single time. These data belong to a study of STAT3 mutations in large granular lymphocyte leukemia. On the study more broadly: Roughly half the longitudinally sequenced T-LGLL patients had canonical STAT3 mutations. Over half of T-LGLL patients had one or more immunosuppressive regimens. Findings and limits, study-wide: Every T-cell large granular lymphocyte leukemia patient had at least one immunodominant TCR beta clonotype.

The CDR3 runs 16 residues. The V and J ends lost 6 bases and 5 bases respectively, with 17 bases between them. CDR1 MDHEN and CDR2 SYDVKM come from the germline V gene. The chain uses TRBV28 and TRBJ1-6, with D possibly being TRBD1 (6 bases). Material for sequencing was peripheral blood mononuclear cells. The TCR was taken from a middle-aged man with T-cell large granular lymphocyte leukemia. Some clones in this sample may be carry-over from other donors' samples. This chain's CDR3 is CASSPLGRGNNSPLHF. In DNA, the CDR3 is TGTGCCAGCAGCCCCCTGGGCAGGGGTAATAATTCACCCCTCCACTTT.